These 24 T cell receptor beta chains originate from one sample sequenced in a study of regulatory T cells in long-lasting Graves disease. Time point: newly diagnosed GD, antithyroid drugs for less than 3 months. The authors made the TCR library using RNA they extracted from PBMCs. Researchers made TCR beta libraries by using iRepertoire HTBI primers and running Arm-PCR on CDR3 regions. TCRdb reprocessed the multiplex PCR reads via MiXCR and lists one record per CDR3 protein. The sample records fewer than 550,000 distinct CDR3 sequences, about 16% being singletons. These same data were also listed under a study on T cells in Graves' hyperthyroidism and ophthalmopathy.

The sample consisted of peripheral blood mononuclear cells (PBMCs), taken at new diagnosis, from a patient treated with antithyroid drugs. The receptor set was obtained from a middle-aged woman with Graves disease.

This clonotype was counted at least ten times. The genes are TRBV19 and TRBJ1-4; the D gene is possibly TRBD1 (6 bases). The germline V gene encodes CDR1 LNHDA and CDR2 SQIVND (reference sequence). This CDR3 region has 12 residues. V lost 4 bases and J lost 7, with 7 bases in between. The CDR3 sequence is CASSTDSEKLFF. The CDR3 nucleotides are TGTGCCAGTAGTACGGACAGTGAAAAACTGTTTTTT.

As concerns this clonotype: A junction boundary mismatches the germline segment, possibly from a read error. The V gene is TRBV5-1, the J gene TRBJ2-1, with TRBD2 matching over 10 bases. CDR1 and CDR2 (germline): SGHRS, YFSETQ. The CDR3 covers 14 residues. CDR3 in amino acids: CASSGSGGYTEQFF. The CDR3 nucleotides are TGCGCCAGCAGCGGTAGCGGGGGGTACACTGAGCAGTTCTTC. The variable domain in full, completed from reference TRBV5-1 and TRBJ2-1, reads KAGVTQTPRYLIKTRGQQVTLSCSPISGHRSVSWYQQTPGQGLQFLFEYFSETQRNKGNFPGRFSGRQFSNSRSEMNVSTLELGDSALYLCASSGSGGYTEQFFGPGTRLTVL.

This clonotype was seen ten or more times. This chain joins TRBV20-1 and TRBJ2-1; the D gene is possibly TRBD2 (5 bases). Germline CDR1 DFQATT, CDR2 SNEGSKA (reference sequence). The CDR3 length is 13 residues. Trimming took off 0 bases at V and 10 bases at J, with 13 bases between the two ends. CDR3 DNA sequence: TGCAGTGCTAGAGATTTCGGGGTTTTGGAGCAGTTCTTC. Its protein product is CSARDFGVLEQFF.

This clonotype occurred many times. V is TRBV7-2 and J is TRBJ2-3; 10 positions agree with TRBD2. The CDR3 loop spans 15 amino acids. The germline CDR1 and CDR2 sequences are SGHTA and FQGNSA. The V segment lost 4 bases and the J segment 6 bases; nucleotides outside the gene matches: 7. Here the CDR3 DNA reads TGTGCCAGCAGCTGGAAGCGGGGGGGCCGGGATACGCAGTATTTT. Amino acid sequence: CASSWKRGGRDTQYF.

The chain recombines TRBV12-3 or TRBV12-4 with TRBJ1-6; TRBD1 matches at 8 bases. The CDR3 has 17 residues. V gave up 6 bases and J gave up 3 bases; unmatched junction bases: 10. The CDR3 is CASRLTGTGDYNSPLHF. The CDR3 DNA sequence: TGTGCCAGCAGGCTAACCGGGACAGGAGACTATAATTCACCCCTCCACTTT.

This clonotype was picked up many times. The J gene is TRBJ1-5, the V gene TRBV3-1; possible D gene TRBD1, 6 bases. Looked up from germline, CDR1 is LGHDT and CDR2 is YNNKEL (reference sequence). The CDR3 runs to 13 residues. V shed 6 bases and J shed 3 bases, with 9 bases lying between them. The CDR3 loop reads CASSRTDNQPQHF. The CDR3 region has the DNA TGTGCCAGCAGTCGGACAGACAATCAGCCCCAGCATTTT.

This chain uses TRBV6-1 with TRBJ2-3; 7 bases map to TRBD2. The CDR3 is 16 residues long. CDR1 is MNHNS, CDR2 SASEGT, per germline. Trimming removed 8 bases from V and 2 bases from J; junction bases left unmatched: 13. Here the CDR3 DNA reads TGTGCCAGCTGGCCCGGGGGAGGGCGAATCACAGATACGCAGTATTTT. As protein: CASWPGGGRITDTQYF.

This clonotype was found many times. This rearrangement joins TRBV11-2 to TRBJ2-5; D not certain. Trimming took off 1 base at V and 1 base at J, with 7 bases between the two ends. Per germline, CDR1 SGHAT and CDR2 FQNNGV. The CDR3 is made up of 14 amino acids. The CDR3 DNA reads as TGTGCCAGCAGCTTAGCTATGCGCCAAGAGACCCAGTACTTC. This translates into CASSLAMRQETQYF.

A few counts support this clonotype. The chain employs TRBV3-1 and TRBJ2-5; D may be TRBD2 (6 bases). The CDR3 contains 14 residues. V was clipped by 3 bases and J by 4 bases, with 12 bases between them. The germline V gene encodes CDR1 LGHDT and CDR2 YNNKEL (reference sequence). CDR3 nucleotide sequence: TGTGCCAGCAGCCAGCCGGGACTCCCAGAGACCCAGTACTTC. Encoded protein: CASSQPGLPETQYF.

This clonotype showed up just a few times. The rearrangement uses TRBV5-5 and TRBJ1-1, with D possibly TRBD1 on 5 matching bases. Trimming cost V 1 base and J 7 bases, with 11 bases left between them. Per the germline V gene, CDR1 is SGHKS and CDR2 is YYEKEE (reference sequence). CDR3 size: 13 residues. The CDR3 region is CASSLSGAVEAFF. The CDR3 DNA reads as TGTGCCAGCAGCTTGTCCGGGGCTGTTGAAGCTTTCTTT. Looking up the rest from reference TRBV5-5 and TRBJ1-1 gives the full variable domain: DAGVTQSPTHLIKTRGQQVTLRCSPISGHKSVSWYQQVLGQGPQFIFQYYEKEERGRGNFPDRFSARQFPNYSSELNVNALLLGDSALYLCASSLSGAVEAFFGQGTRLTVV.

This clonotype was seen only once. V is TRBV7-9 and J is TRBJ1-2, with 7 positions matching TRBD1. V was pared by 3 bases and J by 8 bases, with 6 bases of the junction left unmatched. Per germline, CDR1 SEHNR and CDR2 FQNEAQ (reference sequence). CDR3 size: 13 residues. CDR3 residues: CASSFGQAPGYTF. Written as DNA, the CDR3 is TGTGCCAGCAGCTTCGGACAGGCCCCCGGCTACACCTTC.

At least ten counts were recorded for this clonotype. The J gene is TRBJ2-1, the V gene TRBV11-3; 14 bases line up with TRBD2. The length of the CDR3 is 20 residues. Germline V gene lookup returns CDR1 SGHNT and CDR2 YENEEA. The J segment lost 0 bases and the V segment lost 5 bases, leaving 12 bases of the junction unmatched. The CDR3 sequence is CASSPWTSGGPWSSYNEQFF. The CDR3 bases are TGTGCCAGCAGCCCTTGGACTAGCGGGGGGCCTTGGAGCTCCTACAATGAGCAGTTCTTC.

This clonotype was found many times. The chain links TRBV28 to TRBJ2-7; D is undetermined. Germline CDR1 and CDR2: MDHEN and SYDVKM. Trimming removed 3 bases from V and 5 bases from J, with 11 bases in between. This CDR3 is built from 13 residues. CDR3 DNA: TGTGCCAGCAGTTTCTTCGGTGGGGACGAGCAGTACTTC. Translated: CASSFFGGDEQYF.

V is TRBV12-3 or TRBV12-4 and J is TRBJ1-2; unclear D gene. The CDR3 has 11 residues. V lost 6 bases and J lost 11, with 13 bases in between. In DNA, the CDR3 is TGTGCCAGCAGCCATGGTCCTCGGTACACCTTC. Protein: CASSHGPRYTF.

Many counts were recorded for this clonotype. The junction differs from germline at one of its ends, possibly a read error. V and J are TRBV5-1 and TRBJ1-4; TRBD1 aligns across 11 bases. The germline V gene encodes CDR1 SGHRS and CDR2 YFSETQ. The CDR3 consists of 15 residues. CDR3 amino acids: CASRGQGATNEKLFF. The DNA for the CDR3 is TGTGCCAGCAGGGGACAGGGGGCAACTAATGAAAAACTGTTTTTT.

This clonotype was seen many times. The CDR3 here is CASSRWGSRNTGELFF. CDR3 sequence (DNA): TGCGCCAGCAGTAGATGGGGGTCACGTAACACCGGGGAGCTGTTTTTT. The rearrangement links TRBV5-1 to TRBJ2-2, with D possibly being TRBD1 or TRBD2 (5 bases each). Germline V gene data show CDR1 as SGHRS and CDR2 as YFSETQ. The CDR3 loop spans 16 amino acids. Trimming removed 5 bases from V and 2 bases from J, with 16 bases in between.

This clonotype has at least ten counts. The chain couples TRBV7-9 to TRBJ2-7; TRBD1 agrees at 10 bases. Germline values: CDR1 SEHNR, CDR2 FQNEAQ (reference sequence). Trimming cost V 5 bases and J 0 bases; bases outside gene matches: 7. This CDR3 has 16 amino acids. The CDR3 sequence is CASSRGTGASSYEQYF. The CDR3 region has the DNA TGTGCCAGCAGCCGAGGGACAGGGGCGAGCTCCTACGAGCAGTACTTC.

The chain is built from TRBV19 and TRBJ1-2; TRBD1 might be the D (6 bases). The CDR3 runs 16 residues. Germline CDR1 is LNHDA and CDR2 is SQIVND (reference sequence). V shed 1 base and J shed 3 bases, with 15 bases lying between them. Here the CDR3 DNA reads TGTGCCAGTAGTATAGGAGGGGGGGCTTTCGACTATGGCTACACCTTC. It specifies CASSIGGGAFDYGYTF.

This clonotype has more than one count but fewer than ten. The chain recombines TRBV5-6 with TRBJ1-1; D may be TRBD1 (5 bases). V was clipped by 3 bases and J by 0 bases, with 12 bases between them. Per the germline V gene, CDR1 is SGHDT and CDR2 is YYEEEE. The CDR3 extends over 15 amino acids. CDR3 protein: CASSSDGGMNTEAFF. The CDR3 DNA is TGTGCCAGCAGCTCAGATGGGGGGATGAACACTGAAGCTTTCTTT.

This clonotype was counted ten times or more. V is TRBV5-1 and J is TRBJ1-6; the D gene is possibly TRBD1 (5 bases). This CDR3 is 15 amino acids long. V was pared by 7 bases and J by 9 bases, with 20 bases between. The germline V gene encodes CDR1 SGHRS and CDR2 YFSETQ. The CDR3 loop is CASCRDLWGGSPLHF. DNA for the CDR3: TGCGCCAGCTGCCGGGACCTCTGGGGTGGTTCACCCCTCCACTTT.

The table lists this clonotype with many counts. The chain links TRBV7-3 to TRBJ2-3, with no clear D. Germline V lookup: CDR1 SGHTA, CDR2 FQGTGA. This CDR3 region has 13 residues. Trimming shortened V by 5 bases and J by 0 bases, and 6 bases separated the two germline ends. The CDR3 DNA reads TGTGCCAGCAGCACATCTAGCACAGATACGCAGTATTTT. Residues: CASSTSSTDTQYF.

In this sample, this clonotype turned up many times. The V call is TRBV2, the J call TRBJ2-2; weak D call: TRBD1 (8 bases). The CDR3 is 15 amino acids. CDR1 and CDR2 (germline): SNHLY, FYNNEI. Between the trimmed V and J ends, which lost 4 bases and 6 bases, there was a span of 15 bases. CDR3 nucleotides: TGTGCCAGCAGTGCGGACAGGGCGGGGGCCGGGGAGCTGTTTTTT. It is translated as CASSADRAGAGELFF.

This clonotype was recorded at least ten times. J is TRBJ2-2 and V is TRBV2, with D possibly TRBD2 on 6 matching bases. Trimming cost V 4 bases and J 5 bases, with 14 bases left between them. In germline, CDR1 is SNHLY, CDR2 FYNNEI. The CDR3 spans 15 residues. The CDR3 loop is CASSGLGGLTGELFF. CDR3 bases: TGTGCCAGCAGTGGACTAGGAGGATTGACCGGGGAGCTGTTTTTT.

With regard to this clonotype: A much larger clone differs from this one at a single base, so this may be a read error. The chain recombines TRBV18 with TRBJ2-1; 10 bases line up with TRBD2. CDR1 is KGHSH and CDR2 is LQKENI in the germline V gene. Unmatched junction bases numbered 1, after V lost 0 bases and J lost 5 bases. The CDR3 is made up of 15 amino acids. CDR3 DNA sequence: TGTGCCAGCTCACCACCGACTAGCGGGCACAATGAGCAGTTCTTC. As protein: CASSPPTSGHNEQFF.